This T cell receptor beta chain stems from a study of OX40 agonist ivuxolimab in advanced cancers. The study's findings and limits: Clonal expansion was among the lowest in partial responders at 0.1-3.0 mg/kg, especially CD8+.

Here immunoSEQ multiplex PCR was the method, and the copy in TCRdb shows in-frame clones only, minus some. The repertoire holds tens of thousands of clones, with around 80% as singletons. With respect to this clone: The antigen is not known.

This CDR3 contains 11 residues. V was cut by 8 bases and J by 2 bases, with 9 bases left in between. Looked up from germline, CDR1 is GTSNPN and CDR2 is SVGIG (reference sequence). The source is an adult with an advanced solid tumor such as melanoma, head and neck, liver or kidney cancer. The rearrangement joins TRBV30 to TRBJ1-1, with unresolved D. Sequencing used CD4+ or CD8+ T cells sorted from blood, obtained in a trial of the OX40 agonist ivuxolimab. This CDR3 reads CARRFNTEAFF. The DNA of the CDR3 is TGTGCCAGGCGGTTTAACACTGAAGCTTTCTTT.